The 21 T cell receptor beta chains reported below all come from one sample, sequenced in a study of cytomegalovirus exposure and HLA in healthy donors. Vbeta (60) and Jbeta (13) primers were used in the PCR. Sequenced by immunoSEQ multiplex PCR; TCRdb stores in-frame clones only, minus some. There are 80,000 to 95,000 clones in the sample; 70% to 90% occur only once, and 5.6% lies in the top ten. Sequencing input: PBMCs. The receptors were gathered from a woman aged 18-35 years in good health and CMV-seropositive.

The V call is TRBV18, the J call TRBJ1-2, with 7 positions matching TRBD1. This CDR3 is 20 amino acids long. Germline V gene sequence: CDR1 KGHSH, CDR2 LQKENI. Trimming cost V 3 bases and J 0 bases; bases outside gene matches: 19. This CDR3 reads CASSPFLEILQGNSNYGYTF. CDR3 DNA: TGTGCCAGCTCACCTTTTTTGGAGATTTTACAGGGGAACTCTAACTATGGCTACACCTTC. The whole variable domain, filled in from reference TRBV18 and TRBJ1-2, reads NAGVMQNPRHLVRRRGQEARLRCSPMKGHSHVYWYRQLPEEGLKFMVYLQKENIIDESGMPKERFSAEFPKEGPSILRIQQVVRGDSAAYFCASSPFLEILQGNSNYGYTFGSGTRLTVV.

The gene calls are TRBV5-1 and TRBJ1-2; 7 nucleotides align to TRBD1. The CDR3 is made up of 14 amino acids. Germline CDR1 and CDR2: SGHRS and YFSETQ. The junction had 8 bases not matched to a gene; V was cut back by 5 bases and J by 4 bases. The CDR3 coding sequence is TGCGCCAGCAGGTTCCCCGGGACAGTCTATGGCTACACCTTC. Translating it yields CASRFPGTVYGYTF.

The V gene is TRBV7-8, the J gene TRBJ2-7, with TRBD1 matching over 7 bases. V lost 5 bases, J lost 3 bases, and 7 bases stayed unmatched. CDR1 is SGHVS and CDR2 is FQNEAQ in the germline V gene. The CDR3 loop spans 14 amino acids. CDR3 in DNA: TGTGCCAGCAGCCTAGGGGACAGAGGCTACGAGCAGTACTTC. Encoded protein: CASSLGDRGYEQYF.

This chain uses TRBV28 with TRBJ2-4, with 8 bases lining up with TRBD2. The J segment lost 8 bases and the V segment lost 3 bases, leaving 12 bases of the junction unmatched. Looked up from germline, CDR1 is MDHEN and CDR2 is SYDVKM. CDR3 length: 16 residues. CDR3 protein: CASSLVWGTRADIQYF. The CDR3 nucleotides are TGTGCCAGCAGTTTGGTTTGGGGGACTAGGGCGGACATTCAGTACTTC.

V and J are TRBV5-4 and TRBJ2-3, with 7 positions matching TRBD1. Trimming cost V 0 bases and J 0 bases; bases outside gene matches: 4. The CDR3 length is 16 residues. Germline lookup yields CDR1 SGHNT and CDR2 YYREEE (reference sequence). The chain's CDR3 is CASSLDGTESTDTQYF. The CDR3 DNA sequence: TGTGCCAGCAGCTTGGATGGGACAGAAAGCACAGATACGCAGTATTTT.

CDR3 residues: CASSEVLNTGELFF. In DNA, the CDR3 is TGTGCCAGCAGTGAAGTATTGAACACCGGGGAGCTGTTTTTT. V is TRBV6-1 and J is TRBJ2-2; D is ambiguous. Germline lookup yields CDR1 MNHNS and CDR2 SASEGT. The length of the CDR3 is 14 residues. V gave up 1 base and J gave up 1 base, with 4 bases separating them.

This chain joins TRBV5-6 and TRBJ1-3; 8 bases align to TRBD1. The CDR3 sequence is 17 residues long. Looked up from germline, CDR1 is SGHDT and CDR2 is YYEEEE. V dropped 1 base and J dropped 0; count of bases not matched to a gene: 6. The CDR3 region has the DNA TGTGCCAGCAGCTTGAGGACAGGGCATTTCTCTGGAAACACCATATATTTT. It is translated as CASSLRTGHFSGNTIYF.

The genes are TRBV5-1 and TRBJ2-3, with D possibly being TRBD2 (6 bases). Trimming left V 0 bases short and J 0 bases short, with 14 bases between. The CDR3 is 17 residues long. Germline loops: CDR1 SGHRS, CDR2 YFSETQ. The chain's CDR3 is CASSLALAAFSTDTQYF. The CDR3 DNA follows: TGCGCCAGCAGCTTGGCATTAGCGGCTTTTAGCACAGATACGCAGTATTTT.

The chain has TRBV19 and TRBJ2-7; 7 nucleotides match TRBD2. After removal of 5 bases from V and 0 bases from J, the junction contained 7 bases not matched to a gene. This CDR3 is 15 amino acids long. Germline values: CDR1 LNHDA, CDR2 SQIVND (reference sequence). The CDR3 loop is CASSPSGTSSYEQYF. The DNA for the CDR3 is TGTGCCAGTAGTCCCAGCGGGACCAGCTCCTACGAGCAGTACTTC.

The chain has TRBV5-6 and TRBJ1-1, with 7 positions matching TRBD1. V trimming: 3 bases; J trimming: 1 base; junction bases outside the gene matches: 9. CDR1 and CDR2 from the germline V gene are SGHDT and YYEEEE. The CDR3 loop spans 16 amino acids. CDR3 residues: CASSWRQGPWNTEAFF. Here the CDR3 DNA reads TGTGCCAGCAGCTGGCGACAGGGTCCTTGGAACACTGAAGCTTTCTTT.

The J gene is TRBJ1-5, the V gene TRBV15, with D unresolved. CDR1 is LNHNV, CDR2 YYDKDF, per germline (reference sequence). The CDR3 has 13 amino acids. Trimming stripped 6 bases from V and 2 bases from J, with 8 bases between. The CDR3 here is CATSGQRNQPQHF. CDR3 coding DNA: TGTGCCACCAGTGGGCAGCGCAATCAGCCCCAGCATTTT.

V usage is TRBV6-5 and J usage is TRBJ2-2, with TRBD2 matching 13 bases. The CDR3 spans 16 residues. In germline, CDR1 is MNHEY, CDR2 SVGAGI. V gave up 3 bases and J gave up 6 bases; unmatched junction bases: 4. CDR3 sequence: CASSYGLAGVAGELFF. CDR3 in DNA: TGTGCCAGCAGTTATGGACTAGCGGGGGTGGCCGGGGAGCTGTTTTTT.

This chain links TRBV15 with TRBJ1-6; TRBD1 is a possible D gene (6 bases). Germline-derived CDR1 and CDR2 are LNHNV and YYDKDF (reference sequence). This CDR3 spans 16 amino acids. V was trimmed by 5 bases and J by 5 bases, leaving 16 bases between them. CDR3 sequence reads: CATSRIHRDDNSPLHF. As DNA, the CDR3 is TGTGCCACCAGCCGAATCCACAGGGATGATAATTCACCCCTCCACTTT. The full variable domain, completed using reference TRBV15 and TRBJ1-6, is DAMVIQNPRYQVTQFGKPVTLSCSQTLNHNVMYWYQQKSSQAPKLLFHYYDKDFNNEADTPDNFQSRRPNTSFCFLDIRSPGLGDTAMYLCATSRIHRDDNSPLHFGNGTRLTVT.

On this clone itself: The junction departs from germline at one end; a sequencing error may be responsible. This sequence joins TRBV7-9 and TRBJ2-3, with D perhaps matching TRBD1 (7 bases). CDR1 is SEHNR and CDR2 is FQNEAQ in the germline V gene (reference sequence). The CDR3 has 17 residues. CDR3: CSSSLPKQGTSTDTQYF. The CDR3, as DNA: TGTTCCAGCAGCTTACCTAAACAGGGGACTAGCACAGATACGCAGTATTTT.

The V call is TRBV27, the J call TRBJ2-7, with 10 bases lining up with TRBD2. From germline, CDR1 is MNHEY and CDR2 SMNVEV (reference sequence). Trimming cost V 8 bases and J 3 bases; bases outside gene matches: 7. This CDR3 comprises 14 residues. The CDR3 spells CASQTSGEGYEQYF. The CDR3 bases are TGTGCCAGCCAAACTAGCGGGGAAGGCTACGAGCAGTACTTC.

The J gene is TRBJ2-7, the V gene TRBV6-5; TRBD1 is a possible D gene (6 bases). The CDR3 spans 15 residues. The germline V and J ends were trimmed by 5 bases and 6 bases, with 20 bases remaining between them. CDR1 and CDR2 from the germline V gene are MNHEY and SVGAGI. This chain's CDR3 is CASSQVQGKSLEQYF. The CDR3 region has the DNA TGTGCCAGCAGTCAAGTACAGGGTAAATCCCTCGAGCAGTACTTC.

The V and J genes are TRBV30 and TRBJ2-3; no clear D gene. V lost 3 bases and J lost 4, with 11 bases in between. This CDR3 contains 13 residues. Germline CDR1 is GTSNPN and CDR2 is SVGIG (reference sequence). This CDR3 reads CAWRGELADTQYF. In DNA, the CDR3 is TGTGCCTGGAGGGGCGAGTTAGCAGATACGCAGTATTTT.

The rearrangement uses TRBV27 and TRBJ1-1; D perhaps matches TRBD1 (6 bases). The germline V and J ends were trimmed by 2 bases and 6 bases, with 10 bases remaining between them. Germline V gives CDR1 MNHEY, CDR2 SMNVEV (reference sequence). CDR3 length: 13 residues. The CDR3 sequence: CASSLQQGSEAFF. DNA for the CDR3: TGTGCCAGCAGTTTACAACAGGGTTCTGAAGCTTTCTTT.

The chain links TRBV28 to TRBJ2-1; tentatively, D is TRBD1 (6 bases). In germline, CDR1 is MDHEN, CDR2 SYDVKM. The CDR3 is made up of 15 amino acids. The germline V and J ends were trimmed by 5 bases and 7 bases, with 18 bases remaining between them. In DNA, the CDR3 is TGTGCCAGCAGTGACCCCAGGGGTGCTACGAATGAGCAGTTCTTC. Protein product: CASSDPRGATNEQFF.

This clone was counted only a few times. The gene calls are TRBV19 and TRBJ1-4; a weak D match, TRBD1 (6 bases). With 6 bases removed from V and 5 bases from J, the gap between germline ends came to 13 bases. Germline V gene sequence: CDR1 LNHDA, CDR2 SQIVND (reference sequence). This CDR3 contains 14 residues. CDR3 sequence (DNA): TGTGCCAGTAGGATCGGGACACTGAATGAAAAACTGTTTTTT. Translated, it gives CASRIGTLNEKLFF.

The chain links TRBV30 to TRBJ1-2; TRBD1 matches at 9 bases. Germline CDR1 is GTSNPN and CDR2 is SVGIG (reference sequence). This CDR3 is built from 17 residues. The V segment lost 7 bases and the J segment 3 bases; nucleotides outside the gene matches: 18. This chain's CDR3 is CALTDRGTRGCDYGYTF. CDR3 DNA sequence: TGTGCCTTGACAGACAGGGGGACCCGGGGTTGCGACTATGGCTACACCTTC. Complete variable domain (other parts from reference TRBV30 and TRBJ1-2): SQTIHQWPATLVQPVGSPLSLECTVEGTSNPNLYWYRQAAGRGLQLLFYSVGIGQISSEVPQNLSASRPQDRQFILSSKKLLLSDSGFYLCALTDRGTRGCDYGYTFGSGTRLTVV.